The present entry profiles one T cell receptor beta chain with its context. What it recognizes is unknown. This sample is drawn from a study of T cells after yellow fever vaccination. General study results and limits: Just a small share of clonotypes turned up in the CD4 compartment as well as the CD8 compartment. The booster response re-showed most primary clones: approximately 95% CD4, around 87% CD8.

Germline loops: CDR1 SGHTA, CDR2 FQGNSA. The CDR3 totals 15 residues. V was pared by 3 bases and J by 1 base, with 4 bases of the junction left unmatched. Via MiXCR, TCRdb re-called the 5' RACE reads, giving one row per CDR3 protein. The data hold a few hundred thousand distinct CDR3 sequences, with roughly 13% observed a single time. This chain links TRBV7-2 with TRBJ2-3; the match to TRBD2 covers 7 bases. The receptor was isolated from a man younger than 40 who received the YFV17D yellow fever vaccine. Here the sequenced sample was CD4+ T cells sorted from PBMCs, taken 45 days after the yellow fever booster vaccination. This CDR3 is CASSFSSGGTDTQYF. CDR3 bases: TGTGCCAGCAGCTTTTCCAGCGGGGGCACAGATACGCAGTATTTT.